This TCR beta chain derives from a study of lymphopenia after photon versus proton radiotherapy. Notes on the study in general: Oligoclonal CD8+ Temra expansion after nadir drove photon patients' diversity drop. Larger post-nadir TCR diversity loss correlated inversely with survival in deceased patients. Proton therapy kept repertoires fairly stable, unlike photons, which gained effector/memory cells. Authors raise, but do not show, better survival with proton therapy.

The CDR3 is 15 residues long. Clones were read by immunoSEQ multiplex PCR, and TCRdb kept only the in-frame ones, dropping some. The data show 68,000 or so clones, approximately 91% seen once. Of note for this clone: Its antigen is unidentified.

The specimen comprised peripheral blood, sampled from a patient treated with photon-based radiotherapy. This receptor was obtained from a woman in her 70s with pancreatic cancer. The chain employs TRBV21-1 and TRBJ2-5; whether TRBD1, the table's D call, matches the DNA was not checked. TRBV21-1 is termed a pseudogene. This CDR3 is CASIDRSSQEETQYF. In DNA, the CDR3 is TGTGCCAGCATAGACCGGTCTTCCCAGGAAGAGACCCAGTACTTC.